A single sample gave rise to the 14 T cell receptor beta chains below, sequenced in a study of Graves' ophthalmopathy and Graves' hyperthyroidism. RNA served as the template for amplifying TCR beta CDR3 regions. Amplification began with first-round RT-PCR using HTBI primers, then second-round multiplex PCR was performed. MiXCR, run by TCRdb on the multiplex PCR reads, gives a single entry per CDR3 protein. The sample yields around 1.1 million distinct CDR3 sequences, 36% seen once. The material sequenced was peripheral blood or thyroid tissue (not recorded which). These receptors originate from an adult man with Graves' hyperthyroidism.

At least ten counts were recorded for this clonotype. The chain uses TRBV7-2 and TRBJ1-4; tentative D call: TRBD1 (6 bases). CDR3 length: 16 residues. V dropped 0 bases and J dropped 4 bases, with 12 bases sitting between them. Germline V lookup: CDR1 SGHTA, CDR2 FQGNSA. CDR3 in DNA: TGTGCCAGCAGCTTAGCGCCCAGGGGTCTTAATGAAAAACTGTTTTTT. This gives the protein CASSLAPRGLNEKLFF.

This clonotype has a handful of counts. The rearrangement links TRBV20-1 to TRBJ2-7; TRBD2 aligns across 9 bases. The CDR3 loop spans 15 amino acids. V gave up 6 bases and J gave up 7 bases; unmatched junction bases: 16. CDR1 is DFQATT, CDR2 SNEGSKA, per germline (reference sequence). For the CDR3, the DNA is TGCAGTGCGCGGAGGGCGGGAGGGCTCGGGAGAGAGCAGTACTTC. Protein: CSARRAGGLGREQYF.

This clonotype turned up a few times. The chain has TRBV10-2 and TRBJ1-2; 7 bases are shared with TRBD1. V shed 2 bases, J shed 4 bases, and the junction held 7 bases outside the gene matches. CDR1 WSHSY and CDR2 SAAADI come from the germline V gene. The CDR3 extends over 15 amino acids. The CDR3 region has the DNA TGCGCCAGCAGTGAGCCGGACAGGATTATCTATGGCTACACCTTC. It yields the protein CASSEPDRIIYGYTF.

This clonotype was found many times. The V call is TRBV7-6, the J call TRBJ2-5; 11 bases align to TRBD2. From germline, CDR1 is SGHVS and CDR2 FNYEAQ. CDR3 length: 16 residues. V was clipped by 5 bases and J by 2 bases; unmatched bases: 7. This chain's CDR3 is CASSVLAGGPQETQYF. CDR3 DNA sequence: TGTGCCAGCAGCGTTCTAGCGGGGGGACCTCAAGAGACCCAGTACTTC.

In this sample, this clonotype turned up many times. The rearrangement uses TRBV4-1 and TRBJ2-7; 8 bases are a match to TRBD1. Germline CDR1 MGHRA, CDR2 YSYEKL. With V trimmed by 3 bases and J by 3 bases, 7 bases remained unmatched. The CDR3 is 15 residues long. The chain's CDR3 is CASSQVGTGDYEQYF. The CDR3 region has the DNA TGCGCCAGCAGCCAGGTCGGGACAGGCGACTACGAGCAGTACTTC.

Ten or more counts support this clonotype. The chain joins TRBV15 to TRBJ1-1; the D is unclear. Germline V CDR1 and CDR2: LNHNV, YYDKDF (reference sequence). Trimming shortened V by 5 bases and J by 6 bases, and 10 bases separated the two germline ends. This CDR3 is built from 12 residues. For the CDR3, the DNA is TGTGCCACCAGCCGTGGACGGGCTGAAGCTTTCTTT. Amino acids: CATSRGRAEAFF.

As to this clonotype: At one end the junction does not follow the germline gene, possibly because of a read error. J is TRBJ1-1 and V is TRBV25-1, with D possibly being TRBD1 (6 bases). This CDR3 comprises 16 residues. Germline V gene lookup returns CDR1 MGHDK and CDR2 SYGVNS. The CDR3 is CACSVAVDRKNTEAFF. The CDR3 DNA reads TGTGCCTGCAGTGTTGCCGTTGACAGGAAGAACACTGAAGCTTTCTTT.

This clonotype appeared many times. The chain uses TRBV7-8 and TRBJ2-7; D is possibly TRBD2 (6 bases). CDR3 length: 15 amino acids. The ends were cut back, 4 bases at V and 0 bases at J, with 13 bases in the middle. Germline V lookup: CDR1 SGHVS, CDR2 FQNEAQ. The CDR3 nucleotides read TGTGCCAGCAGCTCGGGACTCTCGAGCTCCTACGAGCAGTACTTC. This codes for CASSSGLSSSYEQYF.

This CDR3 is CASSAGTGVHEQYF. The DNA of the CDR3 is TGTGCCAGTAGCGCCGGGACAGGGGTACACGAGCAGTACTTC. The J gene is TRBJ2-7, the V gene TRBV19; 10 bases line up with TRBD1. The J segment lost 5 bases and the V segment lost 6 bases, leaving 7 bases of the junction unmatched. The CDR3 totals 14 residues. In germline, CDR1 is LNHDA, CDR2 SQIVND (reference sequence).

This chain joins TRBV6-2 or TRBV6-3 and TRBJ2-7; D ambiguous. The CDR3 consists of 15 residues. Germline V gene lookup returns CDR1 MNHEY and CDR2 SVGEGT. Trimming pared 5 bases from V and 5 bases from J, leaving 19 bases between. This CDR3 reads CASSRLWSLGNEQYF. CDR3 DNA: TGTGCCAGCAGTAGACTGTGGAGCCTAGGCAACGAGCAGTACTTC.

Concerning this clonotype itself: A much bigger clone sits one base away, suggesting this may be a read error. V gene TRBV11-2 combines with J gene TRBJ1-2, with a possible D match to TRBD1 (6 bases). The CDR3 runs to 14 residues. CDR1 and CDR2 from the germline V gene are SGHAT and FQNNGV. The chain's CDR3 is CASSLGTVLYVYTF. The CDR3 DNA reads TGTGCCAGCAGCTTAGGGACAGTGCTCTATGTCTACACCTTC.

In regard to this clonotype: At one boundary the junction diverges from the germline segment, which might be a read error. The CDR3 DNA sequence: TGTAGTGCTAGAGTCCCAGGGTTGTACGAGCATTTT. Its translation: CSARVPGLYEHF. The J gene is TRBJ1-5, the V gene TRBV20-1, with a tentative D call TRBD1 (5 bases). There are 12 residues in the CDR3. Germline assignment: CDR1 DFQATT and CDR2 SNEGSKA (reference sequence).

V gene TRBV28 combines with J gene TRBJ2-5; no definite D call. V dropped 3 bases and J dropped 6 bases, with 8 bases sitting between them. Germline CDR1 reads MDHEN; CDR2 reads SYDVKM. CDR3 length: 12 residues. The CDR3: CASSFDSKTQYF. Here the CDR3 DNA reads TGTGCCAGCAGTTTTGATAGTAAGACCCAGTACTTC.

The rearrangement uses TRBV20-1 and TRBJ2-7; D not certain. Per the germline V gene, CDR1 is DFQATT and CDR2 is SNEGSKA (reference sequence). V shed 2 bases and J shed 6 bases, with 8 bases lying between them. This CDR3 comprises 11 residues. CDR3 sequence: CSARPLREQYF. As DNA, the CDR3 is TGCAGTGCTAGACCCCTTCGCGAGCAGTACTTC.